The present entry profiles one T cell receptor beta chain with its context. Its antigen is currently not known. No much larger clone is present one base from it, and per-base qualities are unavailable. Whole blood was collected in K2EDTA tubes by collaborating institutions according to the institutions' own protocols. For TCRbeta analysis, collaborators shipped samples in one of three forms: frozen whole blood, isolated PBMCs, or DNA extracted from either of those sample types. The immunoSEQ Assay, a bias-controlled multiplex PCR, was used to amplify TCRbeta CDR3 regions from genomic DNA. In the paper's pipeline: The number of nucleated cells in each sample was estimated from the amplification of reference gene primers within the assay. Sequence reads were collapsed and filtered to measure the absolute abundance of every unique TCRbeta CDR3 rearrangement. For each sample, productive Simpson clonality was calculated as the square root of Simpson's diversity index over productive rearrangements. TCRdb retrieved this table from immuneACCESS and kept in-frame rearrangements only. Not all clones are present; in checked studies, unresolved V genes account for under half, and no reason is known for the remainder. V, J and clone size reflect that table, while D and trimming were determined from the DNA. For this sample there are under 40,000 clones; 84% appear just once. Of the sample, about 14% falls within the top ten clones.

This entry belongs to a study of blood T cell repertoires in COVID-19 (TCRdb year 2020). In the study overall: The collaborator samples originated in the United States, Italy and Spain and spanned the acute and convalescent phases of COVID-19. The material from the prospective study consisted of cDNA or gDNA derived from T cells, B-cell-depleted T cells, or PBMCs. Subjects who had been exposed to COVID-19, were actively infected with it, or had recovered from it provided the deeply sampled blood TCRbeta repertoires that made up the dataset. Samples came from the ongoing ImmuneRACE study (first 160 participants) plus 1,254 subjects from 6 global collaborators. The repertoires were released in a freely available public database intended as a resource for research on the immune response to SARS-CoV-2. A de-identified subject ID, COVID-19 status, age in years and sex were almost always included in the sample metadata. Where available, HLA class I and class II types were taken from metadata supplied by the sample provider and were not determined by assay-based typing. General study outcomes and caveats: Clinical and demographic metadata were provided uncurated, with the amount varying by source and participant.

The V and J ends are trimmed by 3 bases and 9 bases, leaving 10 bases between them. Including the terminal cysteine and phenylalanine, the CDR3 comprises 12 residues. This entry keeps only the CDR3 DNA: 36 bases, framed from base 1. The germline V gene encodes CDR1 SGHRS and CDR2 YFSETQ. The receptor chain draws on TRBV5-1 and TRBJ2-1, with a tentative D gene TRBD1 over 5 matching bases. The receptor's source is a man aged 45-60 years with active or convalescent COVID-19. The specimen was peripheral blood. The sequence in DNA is TGCGCCAGCAGCTCTTGGGGCGGTGAGCAGTTCTTC. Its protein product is CASSSWGGEQFF.